Described below is a single T cell receptor (beta chain) sequence and its context. Antigen specificity is unknown. The stimulus was an HIV-1 Gag 15-mer peptide pool, 0.9 to 1 ug/peptide/mL. Memory cells lacking CD40L and CD69 with high CD45RO were sorted. Inclusion required CMV-positive serology and CD4+ counts above 400 cells/uL. The source of the sample is a study of persistence of HIV-infected CD4 T cells. Study-wide findings and caveats: Degenerate expanded CDR3beta sequences were enriched among CMV- and Gag-responding cells.

The CDR3 sequence is 14 residues long. Germline CDR1 and CDR2: MNHEY and SVGAGI. Trimming removed 4 bases from V and 2 bases from J; junction bases left unmatched: 2. This was the immunoSEQ version 4 assay in survey mode. Genomic DNA was diluted to 7.5 to 10 ng/uL, up to roughly 1 ug per sample. Data came from immunoSEQ multiplex PCR; TCRdb stores just in-frame clones and leaves some out. The sample lists tens of thousands of clones; 70% to 75% were seen once. The chain couples TRBV6-5 to TRBJ2-3, with 8 bases fitting TRBD1. The receptor was isolated from an adult man with HIV who was CMV-seropositive. This specimen was CD4+ T cells sorted from PBMCs after roughly 18-hour stimulation, taken from a patient who received antiretroviral therapy. The CDR3 here is CASSLDRDTDTQYF. Written as DNA, the CDR3 is TGTGCCAGCAGTTTGGACAGGGACACAGATACGCAGTATTTT.